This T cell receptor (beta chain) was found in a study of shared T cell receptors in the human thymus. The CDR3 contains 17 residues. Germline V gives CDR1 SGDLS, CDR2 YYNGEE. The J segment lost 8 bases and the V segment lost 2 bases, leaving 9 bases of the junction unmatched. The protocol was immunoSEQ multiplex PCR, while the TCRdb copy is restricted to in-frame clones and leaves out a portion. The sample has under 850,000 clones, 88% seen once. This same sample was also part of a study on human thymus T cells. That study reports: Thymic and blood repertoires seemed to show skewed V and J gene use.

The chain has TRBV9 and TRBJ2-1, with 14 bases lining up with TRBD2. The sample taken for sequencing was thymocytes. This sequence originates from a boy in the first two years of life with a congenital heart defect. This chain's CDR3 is CASSVTSGREGFHEQFF. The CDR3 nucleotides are TGTGCCAGCAGCGTGACTAGCGGGAGGGAGGGATTCCATGAGCAGTTCTTC.